This T cell receptor (beta chain) was identified during a study of T cell responses to AZD1222 COVID-19 vaccine. CDR3 length equals 13 residues. Trimming took off 3 bases at V and 7 bases at J, with 9 bases between the two ends. CDR1 is LGHNT, CDR2 FRNRAP, per germline. Clones were read by immunoSEQ multiplex PCR, and TCRdb kept only the in-frame ones, dropping some. Of around 150,000 clones in the sample, about 89% were seen once. Sequences were derived from peripheral blood, sampled 28 days after the second dose of the MenACWY control vaccine. The rearrangement joins TRBV12-5 to TRBJ1-4; no firm D call. This clonotype was sampled from an adult who received the MenACWY meningococcal vaccine as a control. The CDR3 nucleotides read TGTGCTAGTGGTTTAGGAGGAGCTGAAAAACTGTTTTTT. It yields the protein CASGLGGAEKLFF. The full variable domain, completed using reference TRBV12-5 and TRBJ1-4, is DARVTQTPRHKVTEMGQEVTMRCQPILGHNTVFWYRQTMMQGLELLAYFRNRAPLDDSGMPKDRFSAEMPDATLATLKIQPSEPRDSAVYFCASGLGGAEKLFFGSGTQLSVL.